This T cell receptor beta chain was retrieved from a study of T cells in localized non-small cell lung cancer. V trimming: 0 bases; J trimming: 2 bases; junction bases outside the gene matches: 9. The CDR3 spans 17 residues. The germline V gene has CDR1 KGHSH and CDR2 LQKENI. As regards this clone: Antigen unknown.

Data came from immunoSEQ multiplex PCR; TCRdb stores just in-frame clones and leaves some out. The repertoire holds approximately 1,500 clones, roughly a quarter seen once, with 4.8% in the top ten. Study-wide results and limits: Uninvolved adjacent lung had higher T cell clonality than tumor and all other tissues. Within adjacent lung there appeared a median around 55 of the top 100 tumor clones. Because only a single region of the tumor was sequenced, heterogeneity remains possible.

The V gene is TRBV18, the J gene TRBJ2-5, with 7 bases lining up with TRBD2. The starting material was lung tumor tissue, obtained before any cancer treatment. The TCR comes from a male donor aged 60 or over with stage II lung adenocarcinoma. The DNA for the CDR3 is TGTGCCAGCTCACCACCGGAGGCGGGGGTAATACAAGAGACCCAGTACTTC. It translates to CASSPPEAGVIQETQYF.